A selection of T cell receptor beta chains follows, all from one sample in a study of CD8 T cells in Susac syndrome. TCRdb redid the calling of the immunoSEQ multiplex PCR reads with MiXCR, one entry per CDR3 protein. The sample yields 240,000 or so distinct CDR3 sequences, approximately 95% seen once. Sequencing input: CD4+ T cells from PBMCs. The receptors stem from a human donor with Susac syndrome. The CDR3 runs from the conserved cysteine through the conserved F or W. A D gene is named only where the DNA matches it firmly. Clone size is stated in some rows and not others, as once, few, many or a class when expanded.

clone_size	j_call	v_call	d_call	cdr3_nt	cdr3_aa
NA	TRBJ1-2	TRBV3-1	NA	TGTGCCAGCAGCCATAAAACAGGGTCCTATGGCTACACCTTC	CASSHKTGSYGYTF
NA	TRBJ1-2	TRBV11-1	TRBD1	TGTGCCAGCACCCAGGACAGGGCCGATGGCTACACCTTC	CASTQDRADGYTF
NA	TRBJ1-1	TRBV7-3	NA	TGTGCCAGCAGCATCCTTGGTGTCGGGCAGGGCAAGACTGAAGCTTTCTTT	CASSILGVGQGKTEAFF
NA	TRBJ2-7	TRBV6-5	NA	TGTGCCAGCAGTTACGGGGGGGCGCGAGAGCAGTACTTC	CASSYGGAREQYF
NA	TRBJ1-5	TRBV6-5	NA	TGTGCCAGCAGTTCCAGGGGTGGCAATCAGCCCCAGCATTTT	CASSSRGGNQPQHF
NA	TRBJ2-4	TRBV20-1	TRBD1	TGCAGTGCTACGGGGGACAGGGAGTGGAGCATTCAGTACTTC	CSATGDREWSIQYF
NA	TRBJ2-7	TRBV12-3/TRBV12-4	NA	TGTGCCAGCAGTGCCTTCCTTGGCAGCTACGAGCAGTACTTC	CASSAFLGSYEQYF
NA	TRBJ2-2	TRBV3-1	NA	TGTGCCAGCATGCGGGTCGGTACCGGGGAGCTGTTTTTT	CASMRVGTGELFF
once	TRBJ2-1	TRBV20-1	NA	TGCAGTGCTAGAGATACTACCCGGGACTCCTCCTACAATGAGCAGTTCTTC	CSARDTTRDSSYNEQFF
NA	TRBJ2-7	TRBV7-9	TRBD2	TGTGCCAGCAGCCTTGGACTAGACTACGAGCAGTACTTC	CASSLGLDYEQYF
NA	TRBJ2-7	TRBV5-1	NA	TGCGCCAGCAGCTTCAACAACTACGAGCAGTACTTC	CASSFNNYEQYF
NA	TRBJ2-7	TRBV12-3/TRBV12-4	TRBD2	TGTGCCAGCACTATGCGGGGGAGAGCCTACGAGCAGTACTTC	CASTMRGRAYEQYF
NA	TRBJ2-3	TRBV10-3	NA	TGTGCCATCAGAGGCGGGAGCACAGATACGCAGTATTTT	CAIRGGSTDTQYF
NA	TRBJ2-1	TRBV20-1	NA	TGCAGTGTGAGGCCTAGCTTGAATGAGCAGTTCTTC	CSVRPSLNEQFF
NA	TRBJ2-1	TRBV4-1	NA	TGCGCCAGCAGCCGTGGGGGGACTGAGCAGTTCTTC	CASSRGGTEQFF
NA	TRBJ1-2	TRBV29-1	NA	TGCAGCGCTGATGCCGGTCCATCGAGGGGCTACACCTTC	CSADAGPSRGYTF
NA	TRBJ1-1	TRBV6-5	NA	TGTGCCGTAAGAGGGGCAGACACTGAAGCTTTCTTT	CAVRGADTEAFF
NA	TRBJ1-5	TRBV2	NA	TGTGCCAGCAGGGCCCTGGGAGCACAGCCCCAGCATTTT	CASRALGAQPQHF
NA	TRBJ2-3	TRBV7-6	NA	TGTGCCAGCAGCTTACAGAGGATCTCAGATACGCAGTATTTT	CASSLQRISDTQYF
NA	TRBJ2-7	TRBV6-5	NA	TGTGCCAGCAGCAAGCGGGTCAACGAGCAGTACTTC	CASSKRVNEQYF
NA	TRBJ2-4	TRBV5-1	NA	TGCGCCAGCAGCTTGGAGCCTTTTCAGTCGGACATTCAGTACTTC	CASSLEPFQSDIQYF
NA	TRBJ2-7	TRBV30	TRBD2	TGTGCCTGGAGTTCGGGGGGCGAGCAGTACTTC	CAWSSGGEQYF
once	TRBJ2-5	TRBV20-1	TRBD1	TGCAGTGCTGGAGAGTGGGGGACAGGGAGGGAGACCCAGTACTTC	CSAGEWGTGRETQYF
NA	TRBJ1-5	TRBV28	TRBD1	TGTGCCAGCAGTATGTTCCGAAAGGGACAGGGCGGGAGGAGGGGTGGTCAGCCCCAGCATTTT	CASSMFRKGQGGRRGGQPQHF
NA	TRBJ1-1	TRBV5-1	NA	TGCGCCAGCAGCTTGGCCGCGGGCGCGGACACTGAAGCTTTCTTT	CASSLAAGADTEAFF
NA	TRBJ1-2	TRBV7-9	NA	TGTGCCAGCAGCCCATTGGCCGGGAATGGCTACACCTTC	CASSPLAGNGYTF
once	TRBJ2-1	TRBV9	NA	TGTGCCAGCAGCCTATGGGGGGCGGGAGAGCAGTTCTTC	CASSLWGAGEQFF
NA	TRBJ1-2	TRBV30	NA	TGTGCCTGGAGTGTATGGCAGACAAATAACTATGGCTACACCTTC	CAWSVWQTNNYGYTF
NA	TRBJ2-3	TRBV9	TRBD2	TGTGCCAGCAGCGTAACGGGACTAGCGGGAGGAGATACGCAGTATTTT	CASSVTGLAGGDTQYF
NA	TRBJ2-3	TRBV5-1	NA	TGCGCCAGCAGCTTGTTACGGGCGTTAATCACAGATACGCAGTATTTT	CASSLLRALITDTQYF
NA	TRBJ1-1	TRBV29-1	NA	TGCAGCGTTGAAAGGGATACGAACACTGAAGCTTTCTTT	CSVERDTNTEAFF
NA	TRBJ1-1	TRBV30	NA	TGTGCCTGGAGGGATATGTGGGTTCGAGGGGCTGAAGCTTTCTTT	CAWRDMWVRGAEAFF
NA	TRBJ2-3	TRBV15	TRBD2	TGTGCCACCAGTAAGCTAGCGGGAGGCACAGATACGCAGTATTTT	CATSKLAGGTDTQYF
NA	TRBJ2-1	TRBV4-2	NA	TGTGCCAGCAGCCAAGCTCGCCCTGGACATGGATCCCAGTTCTTC	CASSQARPGHGSQFF
NA	TRBJ2-1	TRBV30	TRBD2	TGTGCCTGGAGTGTCGGTAGCGGGAGAGAGAGGAATGAGCAGTTCTTC	CAWSVGSGRERNEQFF
NA	TRBJ2-1	TRBV20-1	TRBD2	TGCAGTGCTAGCGGGAGGAGGGATGAGCAGTTCTTC	CSASGRRDEQFF
NA	TRBJ2-3	TRBV7-9	TRBD2	TGTGCCAGCAGCGCCCGGGACTACACAGATACGCAGTATTTT	CASSARDYTDTQYF
NA	TRBJ2-5	TRBV30	NA	TGTGCCTGGAGTCTGGGTTGGCAAGAGACCCAGTACTTC	CAWSLGWQETQYF
NA	TRBJ1-2	TRBV6-2/TRBV6-3	NA	TGTGCCAGCAGTTACGGTATCGACAGGCTTTACTATGGCTACACCTTC	CASSYGIDRLYYGYTF
NA	TRBJ2-1	TRBV20-1	TRBD2	TGCAGTGCTTACCCCACTAGCGGGAGCTCCTACAATGAGCAGTTCTTC	CSAYPTSGSSYNEQFF
NA	TRBJ2-1	TRBV29-1	NA	TGCAGGATAATCCGGGACACCGACAATGAGCAGTTCTTC	CRIIRDTDNEQFF
NA	TRBJ2-5	TRBV5-4	TRBD2	TGTGCCAGCAGCTCGGGGGGCCAAGAGACCCAGTACTTC	CASSSGGQETQYF
NA	TRBJ2-7	TRBV30	NA	TGTGCCTGGAGTCTTCCGTGGGGATCCCACGAGCAGTACTTC	CAWSLPWGSHEQYF
NA	TRBJ1-1	TRBV28	NA	TGTGCCAGCAGTTCCCTGGGGTGGCAGGTTAACACTGAAGCTTTCTTT	CASSSLGWQVNTEAFF
once	TRBJ2-7	TRBV28	NA	TGTGCCAGCAGGAAGCGCACTAGCTCCTACGAGCAGTACTTC	CASRKRTSSYEQYF
NA	TRBJ1-2	TRBV7-2	NA	TGTGCCAGCAGCTTAGCGGGGCTTAGAGGCTACACCTTC	CASSLAGLRGYTF
NA	TRBJ2-7	TRBV3-1	NA	TGTGCCAGCACCCCCGAGGGTGGAGCACCCTACGAGCAGTACTTC	CASTPEGGAPYEQYF
NA	TRBJ1-2	TRBV7-9	NA	TGTGCCAGCAGCTTAGACGGGGGAGCTAACTATGGCTACACCTTC	CASSLDGGANYGYTF
once	TRBJ2-7	TRBV30	TRBD1	TGTGCCTGGAGAACCCCGGGACAGCCCTACGAGCAGTACTTC	CAWRTPGQPYEQYF
NA	TRBJ2-4	TRBV12-5	TRBD1	TGTGCTAGTGGTTCACGGGACAGGGGCATTCAGTACTTC	CASGSRDRGIQYF
NA	TRBJ2-3	TRBV11-3	TRBD2	TGTGCCAGCAGCTTATTTCGACTAGCCACAGATACGCAGTATTTT	CASSLFRLATDTQYF
NA	TRBJ2-1	TRBV28	TRBD1	TGTGCCAGCAGTTTGGGCGACAGGGGACGTCGGTTCTTC	CASSLGDRGRRFF